The entry below describes one T cell receptor (beta chain). No antigen is known for it. CD45RO-negative cells were positively selected for CCR7, leaving out terminally differentiated effector memory CD45RA+ cells. Every one of the donors was a Caucasian adult that lived in Nashville, Tennessee. This record comes from a study of shared clonotypes between healthy human individuals. Study-level results: When naive CD4 clonotypes were compared across a few donors, about 4.9% were shared.

CDR1 and CDR2 from the germline V gene are LNHDA and SQIVND (reference sequence). This CDR3 is 10 amino acids long. V was trimmed by 8 bases and J by 8 bases, leaving 9 bases between them. Each subset's genomic DNA was shared equally among a number of immunoSEQ plates. Some clones are missing from TCRdb's copy, which holds only in-frame ones; the method was immunoSEQ multiplex PCR. The table records around 1.9 million clones, just over 90% of them present only once. This receptor was identified in a man in his late teens or twenties in good health. Some clones in this sample may be carry-over from other donors' samples. The gene calls are TRBV19 and TRBJ1-2; a weak D match, TRBD1 (6 bases). Sequencing input: naive CD8+ T cells from PBMCs. In nucleotides, the CDR3 is TGTGCCAGTTGGGGGCGAGGCTACACCTTC. This encodes CASWGRGYTF.